This T cell receptor beta chain was recorded in a study of CD8+ T cells in alopecia areata (dated by TCRdb to 2016 to 2019). Regarding the complete study: Treated patients were enrolled in an open-label pilot trial of oral tofacitinib, 5 to 10 mg twice daily, for moderate-to-severe alopecia areata. Patients stayed on tofacitinib for 6 to 18 months and then had 6 months of follow-up off drug so that delayed response and recurrence could be assessed. The study used high-throughput TCRbeta sequencing to examine T cell clonal expansion in alopecia areata, in both the C3H/HeJ mouse model and human patients. Human TCRbeta sequencing covered scalp tissue and sorted CD4+ and CD8+ peripheral blood T cells from patchy and totalis/universalis alopecia areata patients and healthy controls. Tofacitinib-treated patients had biopsies at baseline and at 4 and 24 weeks of treatment, with a later scalp biopsy in several patients. Clonality in the scalp was compared among normal scalp (n=4), patchy alopecia areata scalp (n=8), and alopecia totalis/universalis scalp (n=8). RNA was obtained with the PAXgene miRNA kit for fixed scalp, the miRNeasy kit for PBMCs, and the RNeasy kit for mouse skin. immunoSEQ multiplex PCR using 35 Vbeta forward primers and 13 Jbeta reverse primers was used to amplify TCRbeta CDR3 regions. Findings and caveats that apply to the study as a whole: Compared with normal scalp, lesional scalp, particularly in alopecia totalis/universalis, had higher clonality and more expanded CD8+ clones, which suggests antigenic drive. Unlike mouse skin, where gammadelta T cells dominate, normal human skin contains resident alphabeta T cells that get sequenced too, which complicates analysis of the scalp TCR repertoire. Compared with mice, TCR sequences shared between patients were less clear, possibly partly because of HLA diversity across the patient population.

CDR3 length: 12 amino acids, cysteine to phenylalanine. The retained sequence is limited to the CDR3, 36 bases, with the frame set at the first base. Sequences ENHRY (CDR1) and SYGVKD (CDR2) are obtained from the germline V gene. V drops 2 bases and J drops 9 bases, leaving 10 bases in between. Preparation of the library involved the immunoSEQ multiplex PCR assay. RNA was extracted from all samples and reverse transcribed into cDNA as template for TCR sequencing. SuperScript III was used for first-strand cDNA synthesis, primed with a 2:1 mix of oligo-dT and random hexamers. A synthetic immune receptor repertoire was used to assess amplification bias, and residual bias was removed computationally. Turning to the authors' computational methods: Raw reads were preprocessed for error removal, and CDR3 was defined according to IMGT conventions as running from the conserved cysteine to phenylalanine. Clonality was computed as 1 minus the Shannon entropy, with the entropy normalized by log2 of the number of productive unique TCRs. Whether scalp clones were CD4 or CD8 was inferred by matching scalp TCRbeta sequences against CD4 and CD8 repertoires sorted from blood. What TCRdb holds here is the immuneACCESS table cut down to in-frame rearrangements. Part of the clones is not present; checked against another copy, under half of the missing clones reflect an unresolved V gene, and the others are unexplained. That table is the source of V, J and clone size, and D and trimming were worked out from the DNA. In this sample the table shows roughly 170,000 clones, 59% of which occur a single time. The ten most abundant clones make up approximately 14% of the sample.

In the paper's terms, the time point label means: baseline before oral tofacitinib. Lesional scalp punch biopsies and peripheral blood were obtained from alopecia areata patients. PBMCs were separated by density centrifugation and stained for CD3, CD4 and CD8, after which CD4+ and CD8+ T cells were sorted on a FACSAria. About this clone: What this receptor recognizes is not known. No per-base quality is available; no much larger clone lies one base away.

This chain is built from TRBV10-3 and TRBJ1-2; the D segment cannot be called with confidence. The sequencing here drew on CD4+ T cells sorted from blood, taken at week 0. The source of this sequence is a human donor with alopecia areata. The CDR3 region reads CAISEPTARYTF. The nucleotides are TGTGCCATCAGTGAGCCTACAGCACGCTACACCTTC.